What follows describes a single T cell receptor (beta chain). Its antigen is not yet known. One base away there is no much larger clone; base qualities are not given. In the prospective study, participants were about 18 to 95 years old, resided in 24 geographic areas of the United States, and were enrolled through a virtual design. In the prospective study, participants were assigned to cohorts based on the clinical history participants reported in a screening survey and a study questionnaire. ImmuneRACE Cohort 3 recovered participants were defined by two consecutive negative NP/OP PCR tests, healthcare professional clearance, or symptom resolution. In the prospective study, whole blood, serum and a nasopharyngeal or oropharyngeal swab were collected from each participant by mobile phlebotomists. Prospective study participants could optionally give additional blood draws and questionnaires over an approximately two-month period. Prospective study blood samples were shipped either frozen or at room temperature before DNA extraction.

This specimen belongs to a study of blood T cell repertoires in COVID-19 (dated by TCRdb to 2019 to 2021). Concerning the study at large: The collaborator samples originated in the United States, Italy and Spain and spanned the acute and convalescent phases of COVID-19. HLA class I and class II types, where available, came from metadata supplied by the sample provider rather than from assay-based typing. Deeply sampled blood TCRbeta repertoires from subjects exposed to, actively infected with, or recovered from COVID-19 were included in the dataset. The material from the prospective study consisted of cDNA or gDNA derived from T cells, B-cell-depleted T cells, or PBMCs. Samples came from the ongoing ImmuneRACE study (first 160 participants) plus 1,254 subjects from 6 global collaborators. The repertoires were released in a freely available public database intended as a resource for research on the immune response to SARS-CoV-2. A de-identified subject ID, COVID-19 status, age in years and sex were almost always included in the sample metadata.

The immunoSEQ Assay, a bias-controlled multiplex PCR, was used to amplify TCRbeta CDR3 regions from genomic DNA. The paper's data handling went like this. Within the assay, amplification of reference gene primers was used to estimate how many nucleated cells each sample contained. To quantify the absolute abundance of each unique TCRbeta CDR3 rearrangement, sequence reads were collapsed and filtered. For each sample, productive Simpson clonality was calculated by taking the square root of Simpson's diversity index across productive rearrangements. The table comes from immuneACCESS by way of TCRdb, which keeps in-frame sequences with V and J called. Part of the clones is missing from these tables; in studies checked, under half for an unresolved V gene and the rest for unknown reasons. D and trimming come from the DNA, and the V and J calls and clone size come from that table. The sample profile shows hundreds of thousands of clones; about 91% of them were found once. The top ten constitute about 9.5% of the sample.

Summary of the overall study and its limitations: Clinical and demographic metadata were provided uncurated, with the amount varying by source and participant.

The clonotype comes from a woman between 35 and 50 years old who had recovered from COVID-19. Sequencing used PBMCs or T cells enriched from blood (not recorded which).

The DNA reads as follows: TGTGCCAGCAGTCTTAGCGGGGGGGGGCTTTCTAAAAACACTGAAGCTTTCTTT. Translation gives CASSLSGGGLSKNTEAFF. The rearrangement combines TRBV27 with TRBJ1-1; TRBD1 might be the D gene, on 6 matching bases. CDR1 MNHEY and CDR2 SMNVEV are derived from the germline V gene (reference sequence). The CDR3 has 18 amino acids, counting the end cysteine and phenylalanine. Of all the DNA, just the CDR3 is kept, 54 bases in frame from base 1. V gives up 5 bases and J gives up 2 bases, and the segment between their germline ends measures 24 bases.